The 22 T cell receptor beta chains below were found in one sample sequenced in a study of blood T cell repertoires in COVID-19. The table came from immunoSEQ multiplex PCR; TCRdb's copy has only in-frame clones and leaves some out. This table has roughly 170,000 clones, about 85% appearing once. The sequenced material came from PBMCs or T cells enriched from blood (not recorded which). These receptors were taken from a woman in her 40s with acute COVID-19.

In this sample, this clone turned up once. The chain uses TRBV18 and TRBJ2-7; TRBD1 aligns across 8 bases. The CDR3 is 16 residues long. Germline-derived CDR1 and CDR2 are KGHSH and LQKENI. Trimming removed 1 base from V and 0 bases from J; junction bases left unmatched: 5. The CDR3 bases are TGTGCCAGCTCACCACAGTATGGACAGGGCTCCTACGAGCAGTACTTC. Translating gives CASSPQYGQGSYEQYF.

This chain links TRBV4-2 with TRBJ1-2, with TRBD1 as a possible D gene (5 bases). The V gene lost 0 bases and the J gene lost 8 bases, with 13 bases spanning the gap. CDR1 is LGHNA, CDR2 YNFKEQ, per germline. The CDR3 totals 14 residues. CDR3: CASSQDRVSEGYTF. The CDR3 DNA is TGTGCCAGCAGCCAAGACAGGGTTTCTGAGGGCTACACCTTC.

In its sample, this clone was seen a few times. The chain couples TRBV10-3 to TRBJ2-3; 9 nucleotides agree with TRBD2. V lost 6 bases and J lost 0; bases outside the gene matches: 4. CDR1 and CDR2 from the germline V gene are ENHRY and SYGVKD. CDR3 length: 15 amino acids. The CDR3 spells CAIRTSGGSTDTQYF. CDR3 nucleotides: TGTGCCATCAGGACTAGCGGAGGGAGCACAGATACGCAGTATTTT.

The chain combines TRBV10-3 with TRBJ2-1, with unresolved D. With 2 bases removed from V and 4 bases from J, the gap between germline ends came to 12 bases. Germline V CDR1 and CDR2: ENHRY, SYGVKD. The CDR3 has 15 residues. The CDR3 DNA reads TGTGCCATCAGTGAGGGTGGCGGCAGTTACAATGAGCAGTTCTTC. Translated, it gives CAISEGGGSYNEQFF.

The rearrangement uses TRBV2 and TRBJ2-1; TRBD1 aligns across 10 bases. The CDR3 covers 15 residues. CDR1 SNHLY and CDR2 FYNNEI come from the germline V gene. V was pared by 5 bases and J by 4 bases, with 5 bases of the junction left unmatched. Here the CDR3 reads CASSLRTGGYNEQFF. DNA for the CDR3: TGTGCCAGCAGTCTTAGGACAGGGGGTTACAATGAGCAGTTCTTC.

This clone was seen many times. J is TRBJ2-1 and V is TRBV2, with D possibly TRBD2 on 6 matching bases. V lost 4 bases and J lost 0, with 7 bases in between. CDR1 is SNHLY, CDR2 FYNNEI, per germline. The CDR3 totals 14 residues. In DNA form, the CDR3 reads TGTGCCAGCAGTGTCGGGAGCTCCTACAATGAGCAGTTCTTC. Protein: CASSVGSSYNEQFF.

J is TRBJ1-2 and V is TRBV5-1; D not certain. The CDR3 contains 14 residues. Trimming pared 0 bases from V and 2 bases from J, leaving 8 bases between. Germline CDR1 is SGHRS and CDR2 is YFSETQ. This CDR3 is CASSLGSGNYGYTF. CDR3 nucleotide sequence: TGCGCCAGCAGCTTGGGGTCGGGGAACTATGGCTACACCTTC.

For the CDR3, the DNA is TGTGCCAGCTCACCAGGCCAATATACGCAGTATTTT. Translated, it gives CASSPGQYTQYF. The J gene is TRBJ2-3, the V gene TRBV18; the D is unclear. Germline V gene data show CDR1 as KGHSH and CDR2 as LQKENI. The length of the CDR3 is 12 residues. The V and J ends lost 2 bases and 7 bases respectively, with 7 bases between them.

V usage is TRBV30 and J usage is TRBJ2-5; 11 nucleotides agree with TRBD2. The germline gives CDR1 GTSNPN, CDR2 SVGIG (reference sequence). The ends lost 1 base at V and 4 bases at J; junction bases unmatched: 8. There are 16 residues in the CDR3. The CDR3, as DNA: TGTGCCTGGAGTGCGGTGGCTAGCGGGAGGAGAGAGACCCAGTACTTC. Amino acid sequence: CAWSAVASGRRETQYF.

The genes are TRBV25-1 and TRBJ1-2; no clear D gene. V gave up 7 bases and J gave up 6 bases, with 12 bases separating them. The CDR3 has 12 residues. Looked up from germline, CDR1 is MGHDK and CDR2 is SYGVNS. CDR3: CASTSPGDGYTF. The CDR3 bases are TGTGCCAGCACCTCTCCCGGAGATGGCTACACCTTC.

This clone has only one observation. This chain connects TRBV6-5 to TRBJ1-2, with D tentatively TRBD1 (6 bases). Trimming took off 3 bases at V and 0 bases at J, with 11 bases between the two ends. This CDR3 is built from 15 residues. Germline V lookup: CDR1 MNHEY, CDR2 SVGAGI. The CDR3: CASSYRTVTNYGYTF. CDR3 sequence (DNA): TGTGCCAGCAGTTATCGGACAGTAACTAACTATGGCTACACCTTC.

Remarks on this clone: Relative to the germline gene, one junction end is altered; a read error may explain this. The rearrangement links TRBV6-1 to TRBJ2-2; the D gene could be TRBD1 or TRBD2 (5 bases each). This CDR3 has 13 residues. Germline values: CDR1 MNHNS, CDR2 SASEGT. Written as DNA, the CDR3 is TGTGCCAGCAGCGAAGGGGAGCCCGGGGAGCTGTTTTTT. It translates to CASSEGEPGELFF.

The gene calls are TRBV6-5 and TRBJ1-1; D is ambiguous. Trimming removed 7 bases at V and 5 bases at J, with 14 bases between. This CDR3 is built from 13 residues. CDR1 and CDR2 (germline): MNHEY, SVGAGI. The CDR3 here is CASTYRGGTEAFF. The CDR3 DNA is TGTGCCAGCACCTACCGGGGTGGGACTGAAGCTTTCTTT.

The genes are TRBV12-3 or TRBV12-4 and TRBJ1-3; no clear D. V was clipped by 6 bases and J by 5 bases, with 5 bases between them. The CDR3 extends over 11 amino acids. In DNA, the CDR3 is TGTGCCAGCAGCGAGAGAAACACCATATATTTT. The encoded protein is CASSERNTIYF.

The genes are TRBV6-6 and TRBJ2-2; 9 bases are a match to TRBD1. Germline CDR1 and CDR2: MNHNY and SVGAGI (reference sequence). The trim removed 5 bases at V and 3 bases at J, leaving 10 bases unmatched. There are 17 residues in the CDR3. This CDR3 reads CASSPPLGQGYTGELFF. The CDR3 DNA reads TGTGCCAGCAGTCCCCCGTTGGGACAGGGTTACACCGGGGAGCTGTTTTTT.

This clone was counted a few times. The chain combines TRBV4-2 with TRBJ2-1; D possibly corresponds to TRBD2 (6 bases). CDR3 length: 16 amino acids. Trimming cost V 0 bases and J 1 base, with 10 bases left between them. Germline V gene sequence: CDR1 LGHNA, CDR2 YNFKEQ. The CDR3 DNA reads TGTGCCAGCAGCCAAGAGTGGCGGGGATCCTACAATGAGCAGTTCTTC. The encoded protein is CASSQEWRGSYNEQFF.

The V and J genes are TRBV4-1 and TRBJ2-5; 10 positions match TRBD1. V gave up 3 bases and J gave up 4 bases; unmatched junction bases: 8. The germline V gene has CDR1 MGHRA and CDR2 YSYEKL. This CDR3 has 16 residues. CDR3 in DNA: TGCGCCAGCAGCCAGGACAGGGGGATCACAGGAGAGACCCAGTACTTC. Translating gives CASSQDRGITGETQYF.

The V gene is TRBV5-1, the J gene TRBJ2-7; 7 bases are shared with TRBD2. Trimming cost V 2 bases and J 7 bases; bases outside gene matches: 18. Germline-derived CDR1 and CDR2 are SGHRS and YFSETQ. CDR3 size: 17 residues. CDR3 residues: CASSFKQLGLPPMEQYF. The CDR3 region has the DNA TGCGCCAGCAGCTTCAAACAGTTGGGACTACCCCCAATGGAGCAGTACTTC. Complete variable domain (other parts from reference TRBV5-1 and TRBJ2-7): KAGVTQTPRYLIKTRGQQVTLSCSPISGHRSVSWYQQTPGQGLQFLFEYFSETQRNKGNFPGRFSGRQFSNSRSEMNVSTLELGDSALYLCASSFKQLGLPPMEQYFGPGTRLTVT.

This clone came up a few times. The CDR3 loop is CARSLRTSGRGYEQYV. The CDR3, as DNA: TGTGCCAGAAGCTTACGGACTAGCGGGAGAGGGTACGAGCAGTACGTC. This sequence joins TRBV5-3 and TRBJ2-7; 13 nucleotides line up with TRBD2. TRBV5-3 is placed among ORFs of uncertain function. With V trimmed by 2 bases and J by 4 bases, 6 bases remained unmatched. CDR3 length: 16 amino acids.

CDR3 nucleotides: TGTGCCAGTAGTTCAGGGGGCTCTGGCTACACCTTC. It yields the protein CASSSGGSGYTF. J is TRBJ1-2 and V is TRBV19; 8 bases match TRBD1. This CDR3 has 12 amino acids. Germline V gene lookup returns CDR1 LNHDA and CDR2 SQIVND (reference sequence). With 5 bases clipped from V and 7 bases from J, the junction kept 3 bases outside the gene matches. The full variable domain, with the rest looked up from reference TRBV19 and TRBJ1-2, is DGGITQSPKYLFRKEGQNVTLSCEQNLNHDAMYWYRQDPGQGLRLIYYSQIVNDFQKGDIAEGYSVSREKKESFPLTVTSAQKNPTAFYLCASSSGGSGYTFGSGTRLTVV.

The rearrangement links TRBV5-1 to TRBJ1-1; D possibly corresponds to TRBD1 (6 bases). V lost 4 bases to trimming and J lost 0 bases, with 13 bases between them. The germline V gene has CDR1 SGHRS and CDR2 YFSETQ. CDR3 length: 15 residues. Here the CDR3 reads CASSRGQTMNTEAFF. As DNA, the CDR3 is TGCGCCAGCAGCCGAGGACAGACTATGAACACTGAAGCTTTCTTT.

This chain joins TRBV11-2 and TRBJ2-1, with 9 bases fitting TRBD1. This CDR3 region has 16 residues. Looked up from germline, CDR1 is SGHAT and CDR2 is FQNNGV. V lost 1 base, J lost 7 bases, and 8 bases stayed unmatched. The CDR3 nucleotides read TGTGCCAGCAGCTTAGTCTCCGGGACAGGGCTGAATGAGCAGTTCTTC. Protein sequence: CASSLVSGTGLNEQFF.